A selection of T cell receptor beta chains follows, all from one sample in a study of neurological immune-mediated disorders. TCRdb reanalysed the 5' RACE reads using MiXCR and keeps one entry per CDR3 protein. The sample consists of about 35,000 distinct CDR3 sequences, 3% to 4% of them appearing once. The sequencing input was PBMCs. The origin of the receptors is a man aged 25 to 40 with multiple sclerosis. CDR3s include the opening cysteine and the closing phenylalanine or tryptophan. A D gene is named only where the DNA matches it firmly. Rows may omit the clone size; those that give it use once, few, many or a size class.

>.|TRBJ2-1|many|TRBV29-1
CSGTGPGGREQFF
TGCAGCGGAACCGGTCCCGGGGGACGTGAGCAGTTCTTC
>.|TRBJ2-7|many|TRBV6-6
CASRETATYEQYF
TGTGCCAGCAGGGAAACAGCTACCTACGAGCAGTACTTC
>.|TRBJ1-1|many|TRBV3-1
CASSHNGQPNTEAFF
TGTGCCAGCAGCCATAACGGGCAGCCGAACACTGAAGCTTTCTTT
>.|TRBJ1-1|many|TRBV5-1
CASSAGGRAEAFF
TGCGCCAGCAGCGCCGGGGGTCGCGCTGAAGCTTTCTTT
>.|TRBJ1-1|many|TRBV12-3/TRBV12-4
CASSFGLQGREAFF
TGTGCCAGCAGTTTTGGGCTACAGGGCAGGGAAGCTTTCTTT
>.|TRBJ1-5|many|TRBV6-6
CASSYSSSGGAGQPQHF
TGTGCCAGCAGTTACTCGTCGTCTGGGGGGGCAGGTCAGCCCCAGCATTTT
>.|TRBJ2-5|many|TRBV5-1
CASSFGRGYQETQYF
TGCGCCAGCAGCTTTGGGAGGGGGTACCAAGAGACCCAGTACTTC
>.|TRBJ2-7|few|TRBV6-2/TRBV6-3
CASVRGYEQYF
TGTGCCAGTGTCAGGGGCTACGAGCAGTACTTC
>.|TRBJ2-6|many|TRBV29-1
CSVRDAAANVLTF
TGCAGCGTGCGGGACGCAGCGGCCAACGTCCTGACTTTC
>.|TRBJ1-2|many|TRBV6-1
CASTRREANYGYTF
TGTGCCAGCACTAGGAGGGAGGCGAACTATGGCTACACCTTC
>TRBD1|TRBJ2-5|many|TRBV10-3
CASRQGTGETQYF
TGTGCCTCACGACAGGGGACCGGGGAGACCCAGTACTTC
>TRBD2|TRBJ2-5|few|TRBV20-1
CSASMASGGALETQYF
TGCAGTGCTAGTATGGCTAGCGGGGGGGCCTTGGAGACCCAGTACTTC
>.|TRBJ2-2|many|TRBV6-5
CASRAKGNTGELFF
TGTGCCAGCAGGGCCAAGGGAAACACCGGGGAGCTGTTTTTT
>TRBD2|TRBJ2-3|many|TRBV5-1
CASKGAGGYTDTQYF
TGCGCCAGCAAAGGAGCGGGGGGCTACACAGATACGCAGTATTTT
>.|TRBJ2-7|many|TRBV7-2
CASNSGRGIAYEQYF
TGTGCCAGCAACTCCGGGAGAGGGATAGCCTACGAGCAGTACTTC
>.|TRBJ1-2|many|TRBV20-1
CSAIWLTGYTF
TGCAGTGCTATTTGGTTGACGGGCTACACCTTC
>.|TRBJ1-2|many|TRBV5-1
CASSSDGDYGYTF
TGCGCCAGCTCCTCGGACGGGGACTATGGCTACACCTTC
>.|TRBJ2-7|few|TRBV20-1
CSARGTATYEQYF
TGCAGTGCTAGGGGGACTGCCACCTACGAGCAGTACTTC
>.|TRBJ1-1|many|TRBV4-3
CASSHLGRDTEAFF
TGCGCCAGCAGCCACCTTGGGAGGGACACTGAAGCTTTCTTT
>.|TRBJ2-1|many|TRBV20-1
CSAGPRGNEQFF
TGCAGTGCAGGCCCTCGGGGTAATGAGCAGTTCTTC
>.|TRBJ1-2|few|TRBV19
CASSITGTDYGYTF
TGTGCCAGTAGTATCACCGGGACGGACTATGGCTACACCTTC
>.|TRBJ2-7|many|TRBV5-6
CASSQQQGGEQYF
TGTGCCAGCAGCCAGCAACAGGGCGGCGAGCAGTACTTC
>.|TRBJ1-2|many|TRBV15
CATSRAGEIYGYTF
TGTGCCACCAGCAGAGCCGGGGAGATCTATGGCTACACCTTC
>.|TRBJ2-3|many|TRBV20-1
CSARPSADGVSDTQYF
TGCAGTGCTAGACCTTCAGCAGATGGGGTTTCAGATACGCAGTATTTT
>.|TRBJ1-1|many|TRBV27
CASSFGSNTEAFF
TGTGCCAGCAGTTTCGGGTCGAACACTGAAGCTTTCTTT
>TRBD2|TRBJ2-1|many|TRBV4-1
CASSGSGTSYNEQFF
TGCGCCAGCAGCGGTAGCGGGACCTCCTACAATGAGCAGTTCTTC
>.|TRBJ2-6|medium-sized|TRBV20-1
CSARPPGASGANVLTF
TGCAGTGCTAGGCCCCCAGGGGCCTCTGGGGCCAACGTCCTGACTTTC
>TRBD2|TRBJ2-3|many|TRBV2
CASIAGKTDTQYF
TGTGCCAGCATAGCGGGGAAGACAGATACGCAGTATTTT
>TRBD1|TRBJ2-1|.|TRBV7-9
CASSFTGGGNEQFF
TGTGCCAGCAGCTTCACAGGGGGCGGGAATGAGCAGTTCTTC
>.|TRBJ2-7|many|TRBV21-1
CASSKFEKPGHRPYEQYF
TGTGCCAGCAGCAAATTCGAGAAGCCGGGACATCGCCCCTACGAGCAGTACTTC
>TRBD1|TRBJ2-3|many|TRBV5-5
CASSPIQGSSTDTQYF
TGTGCCAGCAGCCCGATACAGGGGTCTTCCACAGATACGCAGTATTTT
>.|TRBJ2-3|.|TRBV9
CASSVEWLDTQYF
TGTGCCAGCAGCGTAGAGTGGCTAGATACGCAGTATTTT
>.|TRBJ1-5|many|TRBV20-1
CSARGGRVVSQPQHF
TGCAGTGCTAGAGGGGGCAGGGTAGTGAGTCAGCCCCAGCATTTT
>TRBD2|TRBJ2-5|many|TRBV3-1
CASSQAGGAQETQYF
TGTGCCAGCAGCCAAGCCGGGGGGGCCCAAGAGACCCAGTACTTC
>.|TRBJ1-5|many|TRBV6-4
CASSEGTRQPQHF
TGTGCCAGCAGTGAGGGCACGCGTCAGCCCCAGCATTTT
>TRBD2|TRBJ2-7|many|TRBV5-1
CASQTLPSGGSYEQYF
TGCGCCAGCCAAACGTTGCCTAGCGGGGGATCCTACGAGCAGTACTTC
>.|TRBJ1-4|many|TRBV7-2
CASSFGINPNEKLFF
TGTGCCAGCAGCTTTGGCATTAATCCAAATGAAAAACTGTTTTTT
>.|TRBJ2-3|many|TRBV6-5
CASSYGDTQYF
TGTGCCAGCAGTTACGGGGATACGCAGTATTTT
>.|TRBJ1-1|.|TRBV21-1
CASTGQLLMNTEAFF
TGTGCCAGCACAGGACAACTACTCATGAACACTGAAGCTTTCTTT
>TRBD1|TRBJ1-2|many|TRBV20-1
CSARPLDRDSPNYGYTF
TGCAGTGCTAGACCCCTCGACAGGGATTCTCCTAACTATGGCTACACCTTC
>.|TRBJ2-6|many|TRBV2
CASSVTSGANVLTF
TGTGCCAGCAGTGTGACCTCTGGGGCCAACGTCCTGACTTTC
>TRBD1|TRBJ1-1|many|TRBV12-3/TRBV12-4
CASSSGQMNTEAFF
TGTGCCAGCAGTTCGGGACAGATGAACACTGAAGCTTTCTTT
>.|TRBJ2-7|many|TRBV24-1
CATSSDKSYEQYF
TGTGCCACCAGTTCCGACAAGTCCTACGAGCAGTACTTC
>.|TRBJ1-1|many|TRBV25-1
CASSENTEAFF
TGTGCCAGCAGTGAGAACACTGAAGCTTTCTTT
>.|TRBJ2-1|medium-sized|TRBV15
CATSRVWDRNEQFF
TGTGCCACCAGCAGAGTTTGGGACCGAAATGAGCAGTTCTTC
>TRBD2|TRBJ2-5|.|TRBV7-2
CASSQSGGQGETQYF
TGTGCCAGCAGCCAAAGCGGGGGGCAGGGTGAGACCCAGTACTTC
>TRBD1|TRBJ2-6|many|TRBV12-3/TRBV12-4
CASSSDRGDLNVLTF
TGTGCCAGCAGTTCGGACAGGGGGGACTTAAACGTCCTGACTTTC
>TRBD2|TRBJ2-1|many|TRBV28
CASNPGGYYNEQFF
TGTGCCAGCAACCCGGGGGGGTACTACAATGAGCAGTTCTTC
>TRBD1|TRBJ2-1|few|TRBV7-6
CASSLYVGQAYNEQFF
TGTGCCAGCAGCTTATATGTTGGACAGGCCTACAATGAGCAGTTCTTC
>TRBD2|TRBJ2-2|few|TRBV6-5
CASSYSIHRGVGSGELFF
TGTGCCAGCAGTTACTCGATCCACCGGGGGGTTGGCTCCGGGGAGCTGTTTTTT
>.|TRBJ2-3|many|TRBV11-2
CASSLGSDTQYF
TGTGCCAGCAGCTTAGGTTCAGATACGCAGTATTTT
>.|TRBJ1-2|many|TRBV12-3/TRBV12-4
CASSLAGGYGYTF
TGTGCCAGCAGTTTAGCGGGGGGGTATGGCTACACCTTC
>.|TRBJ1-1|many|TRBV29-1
CSHRRGGGTEAFF
TGCAGCCATCGGAGGGGTGGGGGCACTGAAGCTTTCTTT
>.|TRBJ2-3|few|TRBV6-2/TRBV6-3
CASSSQGFTDTQYF
TGTGCCAGCAGCTCACAGGGTTTTACAGATACGCAGTATTTT
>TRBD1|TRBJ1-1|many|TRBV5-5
CATMDRGIEAFF
TGTGCCACCATGGACAGGGGGATTGAAGCTTTCTTT
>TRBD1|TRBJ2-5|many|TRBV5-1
CASSLEGQGWYQETQYF
TGCGCCAGCAGCTTGGAAGGACAGGGTTGGTACCAAGAGACCCAGTACTTC
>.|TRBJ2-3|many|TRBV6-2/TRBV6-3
CASSPTNRGGRTDTQYF
TGTGCCAGCAGCCCCACTAATAGGGGGGGCCGCACAGATACGCAGTATTTT
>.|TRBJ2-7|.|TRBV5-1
CASSLGSGVGEQYF
TGCGCCAGCAGCTTGGGTTCAGGGGTCGGCGAGCAGTACTTC